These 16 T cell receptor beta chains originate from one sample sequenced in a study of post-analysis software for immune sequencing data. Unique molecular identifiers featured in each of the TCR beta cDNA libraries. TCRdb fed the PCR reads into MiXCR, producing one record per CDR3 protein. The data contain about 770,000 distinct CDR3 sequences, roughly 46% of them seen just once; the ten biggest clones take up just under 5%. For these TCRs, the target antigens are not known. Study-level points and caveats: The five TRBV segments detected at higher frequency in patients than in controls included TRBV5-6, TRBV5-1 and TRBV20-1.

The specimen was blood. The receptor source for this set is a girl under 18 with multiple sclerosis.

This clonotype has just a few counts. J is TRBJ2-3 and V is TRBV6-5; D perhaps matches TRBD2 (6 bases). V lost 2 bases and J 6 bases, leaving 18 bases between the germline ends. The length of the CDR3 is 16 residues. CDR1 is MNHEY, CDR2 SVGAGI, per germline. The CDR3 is CASSYGGNRLADTQYF. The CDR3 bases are TGTGCCAGCAGTTACGGGGGGAACCGGCTAGCTGATACGCAGTATTTT.

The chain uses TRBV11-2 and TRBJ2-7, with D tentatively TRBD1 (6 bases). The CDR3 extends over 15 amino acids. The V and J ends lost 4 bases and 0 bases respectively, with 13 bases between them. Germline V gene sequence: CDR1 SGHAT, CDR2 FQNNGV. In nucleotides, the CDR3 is TGTGCCAGCAGCTCGTTGGACAGTATCTCCTACGAGCAGTACTTC. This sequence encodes CASSSLDSISYEQYF.

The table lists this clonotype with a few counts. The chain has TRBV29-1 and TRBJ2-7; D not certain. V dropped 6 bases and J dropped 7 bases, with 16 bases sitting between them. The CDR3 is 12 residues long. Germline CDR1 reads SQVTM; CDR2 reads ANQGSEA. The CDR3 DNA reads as TGCAGCGTAAGGGCCCGGTCGGAGGAGCAGTACTTC. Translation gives CSVRARSEEQYF.

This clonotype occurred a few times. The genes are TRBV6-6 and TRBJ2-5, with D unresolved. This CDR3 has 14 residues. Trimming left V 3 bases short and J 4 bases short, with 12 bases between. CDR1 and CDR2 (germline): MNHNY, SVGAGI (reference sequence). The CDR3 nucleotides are TGTGCCAGCAGTTATGGCCCCCCCGGAGAGACCCAGTACTTC. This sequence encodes CASSYGPPGETQYF.

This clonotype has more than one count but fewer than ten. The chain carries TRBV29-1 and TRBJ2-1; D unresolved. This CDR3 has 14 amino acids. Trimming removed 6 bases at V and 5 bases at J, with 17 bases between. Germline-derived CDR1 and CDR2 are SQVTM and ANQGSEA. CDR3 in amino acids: CSVGFPAGHNEQFF. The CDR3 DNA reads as TGCAGCGTGGGCTTCCCCGCTGGACACAATGAGCAGTTCTTC.

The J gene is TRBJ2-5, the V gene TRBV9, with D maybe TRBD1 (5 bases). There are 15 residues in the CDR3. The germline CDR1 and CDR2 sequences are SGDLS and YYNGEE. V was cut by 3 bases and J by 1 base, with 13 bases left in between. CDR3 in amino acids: CASSGQPASQETQYF. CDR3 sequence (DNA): TGTGCCAGCAGCGGACAGCCAGCTTCCCAAGAGACCCAGTACTTC.

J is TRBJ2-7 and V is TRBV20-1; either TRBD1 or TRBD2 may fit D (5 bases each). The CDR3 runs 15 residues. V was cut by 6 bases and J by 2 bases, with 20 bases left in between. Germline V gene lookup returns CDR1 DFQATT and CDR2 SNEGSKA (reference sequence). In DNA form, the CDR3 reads TGCAGTGCCCCCACCCCGGGACCCGAAACCTACGAGCAGTACTTC. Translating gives CSAPTPGPETYEQYF.

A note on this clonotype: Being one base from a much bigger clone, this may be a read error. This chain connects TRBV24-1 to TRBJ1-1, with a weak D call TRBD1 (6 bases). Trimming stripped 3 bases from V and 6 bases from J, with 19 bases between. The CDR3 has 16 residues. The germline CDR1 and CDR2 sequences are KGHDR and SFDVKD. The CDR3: CATSDGPGGPCAEAFF. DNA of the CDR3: TGTGCCACCAGTGATGGGCCGGGGGGGCCTTGCGCTGAAGCTTTCTTT.

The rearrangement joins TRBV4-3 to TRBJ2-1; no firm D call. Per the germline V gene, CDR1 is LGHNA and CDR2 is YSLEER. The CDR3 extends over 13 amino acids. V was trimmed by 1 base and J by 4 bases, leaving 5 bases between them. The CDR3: CASSQALYNEQFF. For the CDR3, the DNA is TGCGCCAGCAGCCAAGCCTTATACAATGAGCAGTTCTTC.

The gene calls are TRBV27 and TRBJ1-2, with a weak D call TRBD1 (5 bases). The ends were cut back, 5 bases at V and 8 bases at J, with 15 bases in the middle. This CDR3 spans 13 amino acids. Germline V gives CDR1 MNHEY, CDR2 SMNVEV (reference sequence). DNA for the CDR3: TGTGCCAGCAGTGGGGGTGGAGTTGGCGGCTACACCTTC. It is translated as CASSGGGVGGYTF.

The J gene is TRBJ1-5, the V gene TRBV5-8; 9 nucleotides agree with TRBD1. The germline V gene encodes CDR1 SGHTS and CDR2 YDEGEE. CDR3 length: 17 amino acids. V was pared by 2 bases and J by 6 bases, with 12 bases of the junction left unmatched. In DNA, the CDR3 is TGTGCCAGCAGCTTCCGGGACAGGGATCCGTCCAGTCAGCCCCAGCATTTT. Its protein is CASSFRDRDPSSQPQHF.

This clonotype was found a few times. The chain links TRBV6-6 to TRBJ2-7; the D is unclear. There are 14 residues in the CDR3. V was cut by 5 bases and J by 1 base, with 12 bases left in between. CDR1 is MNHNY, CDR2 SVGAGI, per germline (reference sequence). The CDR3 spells CASSASEASYEQYF. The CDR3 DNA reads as TGTGCCAGCAGTGCTTCTGAGGCTTCCTACGAGCAGTACTTC.

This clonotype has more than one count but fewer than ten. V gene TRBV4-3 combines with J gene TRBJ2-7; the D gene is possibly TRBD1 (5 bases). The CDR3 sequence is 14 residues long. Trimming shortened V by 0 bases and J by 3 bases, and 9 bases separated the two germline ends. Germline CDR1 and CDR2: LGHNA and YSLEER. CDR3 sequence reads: CASSQDTTGYEQYF. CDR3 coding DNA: TGCGCCAGCAGCCAAGATACCACAGGCTACGAGCAGTACTTC.

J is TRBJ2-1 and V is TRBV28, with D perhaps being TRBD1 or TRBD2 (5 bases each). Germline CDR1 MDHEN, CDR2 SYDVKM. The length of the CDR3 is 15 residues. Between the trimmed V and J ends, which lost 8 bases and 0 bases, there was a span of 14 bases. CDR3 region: CASAPGRSSYNEQFF. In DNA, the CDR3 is TGTGCCAGCGCCCCGGGGCGGAGCTCCTACAATGAGCAGTTCTTC.

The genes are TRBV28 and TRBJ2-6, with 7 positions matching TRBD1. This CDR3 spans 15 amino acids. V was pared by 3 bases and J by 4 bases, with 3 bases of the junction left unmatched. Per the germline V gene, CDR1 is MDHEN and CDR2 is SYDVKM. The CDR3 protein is CASSFLQGGANVLTF. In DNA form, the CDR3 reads TGTGCCAGCAGTTTCTTACAGGGGGGGGCCAACGTCCTGACTTTC.

CDR3 protein: CASSFLQTGIYGYTF. CDR3 bases: TGTGCCAGCAGCTTCCTACAGACAGGGATCTATGGCTACACCTTC. The V gene is TRBV7-9, the J gene TRBJ1-2; 7 bases are a match to TRBD1. The junction had 8 bases not matched to a gene; V was cut back by 3 bases and J by 4 bases. CDR1 and CDR2 (germline): SEHNR, FQNEAQ (reference sequence). The length of the CDR3 is 15 residues.